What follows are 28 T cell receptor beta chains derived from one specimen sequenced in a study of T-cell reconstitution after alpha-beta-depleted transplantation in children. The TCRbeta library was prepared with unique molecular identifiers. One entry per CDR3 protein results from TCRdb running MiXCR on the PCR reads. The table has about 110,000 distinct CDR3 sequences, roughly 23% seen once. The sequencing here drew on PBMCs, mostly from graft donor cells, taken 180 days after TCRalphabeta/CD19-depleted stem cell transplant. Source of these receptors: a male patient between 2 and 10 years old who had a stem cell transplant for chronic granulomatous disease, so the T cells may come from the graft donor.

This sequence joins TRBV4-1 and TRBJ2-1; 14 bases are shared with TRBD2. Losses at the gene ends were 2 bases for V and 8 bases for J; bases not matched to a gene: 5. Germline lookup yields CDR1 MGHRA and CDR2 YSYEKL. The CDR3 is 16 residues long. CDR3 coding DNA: TGCGCCAGCAGCCAACGACTAGCGGGAGGGCTGGATGAGCAGTTCTTC. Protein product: CASSQRLAGGLDEQFF.

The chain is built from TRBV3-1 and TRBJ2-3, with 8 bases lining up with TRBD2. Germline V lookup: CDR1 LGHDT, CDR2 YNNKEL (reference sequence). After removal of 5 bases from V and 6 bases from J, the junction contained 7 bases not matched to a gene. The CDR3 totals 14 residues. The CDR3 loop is CASSSGLAGDTQYF. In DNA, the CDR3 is TGTGCCAGCAGCTCCGGACTAGCTGGGGATACGCAGTATTTT.

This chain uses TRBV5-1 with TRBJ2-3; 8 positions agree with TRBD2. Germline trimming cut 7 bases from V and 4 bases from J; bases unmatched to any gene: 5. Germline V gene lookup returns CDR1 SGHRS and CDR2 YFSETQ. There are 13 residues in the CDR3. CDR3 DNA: TGCGCCAGCCGAACTAGCGGCCCAGATACGCAGTATTTT. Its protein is CASRTSGPDTQYF. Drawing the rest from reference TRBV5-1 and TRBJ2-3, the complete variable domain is KAGVTQTPRYLIKTRGQQVTLSCSPISGHRSVSWYQQTPGQGLQFLFEYFSETQRNKGNFPGRFSGRQFSNSRSEMNVSTLELGDSALYLCASRTSGPDTQYFGPGTRLTVL.

CDR3 residues: CASSSGVYEQYF. The DNA for the CDR3 is TGTGCCAGCAGCTCCGGGGTCTACGAGCAGTACTTC. J is TRBJ2-7 and V is TRBV7-6; D perhaps matches TRBD2 (5 bases). This CDR3 has 12 residues. V lost 4 bases, J lost 3 bases, and 7 bases lay in between. Germline V gene data show CDR1 as SGHVS and CDR2 as FNYEAQ.

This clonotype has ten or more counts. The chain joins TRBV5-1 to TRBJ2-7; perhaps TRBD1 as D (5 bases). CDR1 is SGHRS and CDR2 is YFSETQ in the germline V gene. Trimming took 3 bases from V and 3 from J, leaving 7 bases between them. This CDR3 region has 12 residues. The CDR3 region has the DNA TGCGCCAGCAGCTCCGGACACTACGAGCAGTACTTC. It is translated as CASSSGHYEQYF.

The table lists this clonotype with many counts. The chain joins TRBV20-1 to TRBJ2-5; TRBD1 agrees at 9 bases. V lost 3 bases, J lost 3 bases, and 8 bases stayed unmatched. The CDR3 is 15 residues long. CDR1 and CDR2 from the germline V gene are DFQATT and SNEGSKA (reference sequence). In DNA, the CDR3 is TGCAGTGCTAGCCCCTACGGACAGGGGAAAGAGACCCAGTACTTC. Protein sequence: CSASPYGQGKETQYF.

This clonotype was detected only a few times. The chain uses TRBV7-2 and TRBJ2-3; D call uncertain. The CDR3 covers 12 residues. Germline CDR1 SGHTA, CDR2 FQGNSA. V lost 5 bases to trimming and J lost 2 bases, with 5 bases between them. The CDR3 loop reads CASSPYTDTQYF. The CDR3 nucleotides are TGTGCCAGCAGCCCATACACAGATACGCAGTATTTT. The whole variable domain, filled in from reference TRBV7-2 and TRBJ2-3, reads GAGVSQSPSNKVTEKGKDVELRCDPISGHTALYWYRQSLGQGLEFLIYFQGNSAPDKSGLPSDRFSAERTGGSVSTLTIQRTQQEDSAVYLCASSPYTDTQYFGPGTRLTVL.

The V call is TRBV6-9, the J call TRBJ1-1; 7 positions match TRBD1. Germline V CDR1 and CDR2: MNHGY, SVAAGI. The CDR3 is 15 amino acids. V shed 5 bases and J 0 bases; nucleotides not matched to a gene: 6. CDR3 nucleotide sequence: TGTGCCAGCAGTCACACTCAGGGGGTGAACACTGAAGCTTTCTTT. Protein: CASSHTQGVNTEAFF.

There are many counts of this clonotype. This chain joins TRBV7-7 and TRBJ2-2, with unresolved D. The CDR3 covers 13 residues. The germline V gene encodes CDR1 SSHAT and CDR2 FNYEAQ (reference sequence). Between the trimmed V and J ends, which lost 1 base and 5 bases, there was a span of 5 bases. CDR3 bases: TGTGCCAGCAGCTTAGTGAAAACCGGGGAGCTGTTTTTT. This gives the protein CASSLVKTGELFF.

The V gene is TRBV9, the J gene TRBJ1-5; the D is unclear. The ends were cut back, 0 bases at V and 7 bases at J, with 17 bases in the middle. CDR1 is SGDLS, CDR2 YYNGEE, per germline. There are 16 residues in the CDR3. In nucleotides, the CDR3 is TGTGCCAGCAGCGTAGCCCGGGGAGGAAAGAGACAGCCCCAGCATTTT. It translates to CASSVARGGKRQPQHF.

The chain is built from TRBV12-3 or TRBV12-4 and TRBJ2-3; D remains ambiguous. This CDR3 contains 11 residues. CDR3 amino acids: CATGPADTQYF. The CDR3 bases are TGTGCGACCGGACCGGCCGATACGCAGTATTTT.

CDR3 residues: CASSPRWTGAVNQPQHF. The CDR3 DNA reads as TGTGCCAGCAGTCCCAGATGGACAGGGGCGGTCAATCAGCCCCAGCATTTT. The chain combines TRBV27 with TRBJ1-5; 9 nucleotides align to TRBD1. Germline CDR1 and CDR2: MNHEY and SMNVEV (reference sequence). Trimming took 5 bases from V and 3 from J; bases not matched to a gene: 11. The CDR3 is 17 residues long.

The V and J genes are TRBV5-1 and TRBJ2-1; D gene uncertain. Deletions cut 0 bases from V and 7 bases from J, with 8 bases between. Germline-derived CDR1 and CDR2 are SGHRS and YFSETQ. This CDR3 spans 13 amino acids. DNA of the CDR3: TGCGCCAGCAGCTTGGCGTCTTTAAATGAGCAGTTCTTC. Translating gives CASSLASLNEQFF.

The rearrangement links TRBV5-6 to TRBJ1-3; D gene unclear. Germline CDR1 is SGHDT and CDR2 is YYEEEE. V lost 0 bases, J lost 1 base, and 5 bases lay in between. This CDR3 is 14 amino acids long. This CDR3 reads CASSLVSSGNTIYF. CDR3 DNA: TGTGCCAGCAGCTTGGTCTCATCTGGAAACACCATATATTTT.

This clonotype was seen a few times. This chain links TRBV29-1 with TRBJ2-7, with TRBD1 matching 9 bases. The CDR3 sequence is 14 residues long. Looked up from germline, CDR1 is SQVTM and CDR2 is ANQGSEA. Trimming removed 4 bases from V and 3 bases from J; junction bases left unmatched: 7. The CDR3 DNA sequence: TGCAGCGTTGCCGGGACAGGGATAAACTACGAGCAGTACTTC. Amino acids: CSVAGTGINYEQYF.

The CDR3 sequence is CASSLAGKSSYGYTF. CDR3 nucleotide sequence: TGTGCCAGCAGTTTAGCAGGGAAGAGTAGCTATGGCTACACCTTC. This chain joins TRBV12-3 or TRBV12-4 and TRBJ1-2; D gene ambiguous. Trimming cost V 0 bases and J 4 bases, with 12 bases left between them. The CDR3 spans 15 residues.

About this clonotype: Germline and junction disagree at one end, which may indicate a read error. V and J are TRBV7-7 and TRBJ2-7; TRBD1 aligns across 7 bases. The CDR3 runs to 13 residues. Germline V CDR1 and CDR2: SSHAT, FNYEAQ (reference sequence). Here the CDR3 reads CASSSSTGYEQYF. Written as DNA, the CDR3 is TGTGCTAGCAGCTCCTCGACAGGGTACGAGCAGTACTTC.

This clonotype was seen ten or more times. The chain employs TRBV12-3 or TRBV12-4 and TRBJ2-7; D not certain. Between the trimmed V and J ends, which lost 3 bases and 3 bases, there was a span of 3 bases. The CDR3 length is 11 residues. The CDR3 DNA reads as TGTGCCAGCAGTTTCTACTACGAGCAGTACTTC. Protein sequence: CASSFYYEQYF.

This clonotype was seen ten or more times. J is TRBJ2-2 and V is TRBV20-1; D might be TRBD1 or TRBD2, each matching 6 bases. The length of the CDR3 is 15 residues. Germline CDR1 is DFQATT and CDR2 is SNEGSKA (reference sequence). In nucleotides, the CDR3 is TGCAGCGCCAGGGGTGGGGGGCGGAACACCGGGGAGCTGTTTTTT. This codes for CSARGGGRNTGELFF.

The chain's CDR3 is CASSQERGGELFF. The CDR3, as DNA: TGCGCCAGCAGCCAAGAGCGAGGCGGGGAGCTGTTTTTT. The chain combines TRBV4-3 with TRBJ2-2; unclear D gene. Germline values: CDR1 LGHNA, CDR2 YSLEER. This CDR3 is 13 amino acids long. The V end lost 0 bases, the J end lost 7 bases, and 6 bases lay between the germline ends.

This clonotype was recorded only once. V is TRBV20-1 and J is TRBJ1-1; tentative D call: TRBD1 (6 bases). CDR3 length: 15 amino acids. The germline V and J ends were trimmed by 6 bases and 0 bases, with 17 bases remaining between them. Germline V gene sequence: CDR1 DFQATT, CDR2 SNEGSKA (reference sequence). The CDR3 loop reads CSATHPTGLNTEAFF. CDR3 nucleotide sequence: TGCAGTGCCACCCACCCGACAGGCCTGAACACTGAAGCTTTCTTT.

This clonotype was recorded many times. This CDR3 reads CASSSRTGSWTSGSTDTQYF. The CDR3, as DNA: TGTGCCAGCAGCTCTCGGACAGGTAGTTGGACTAGCGGGAGCACAGATACGCAGTATTTT. This chain joins TRBV5-4 and TRBJ2-3; the match to TRBD2 covers 11 bases. The trim removed 3 bases at V and 0 bases at J, leaving 15 bases unmatched. CDR1 is SGHNT and CDR2 is YYREEE in the germline V gene (reference sequence). This CDR3 region has 20 residues.

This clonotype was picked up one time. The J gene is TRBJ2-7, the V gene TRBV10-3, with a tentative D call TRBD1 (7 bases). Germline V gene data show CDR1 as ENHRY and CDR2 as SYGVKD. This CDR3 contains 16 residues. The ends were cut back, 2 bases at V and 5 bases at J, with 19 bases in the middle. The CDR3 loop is CAISEARDRSTDEQYF. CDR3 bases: TGTGCCATCAGTGAGGCGCGGGACAGATCTACGGACGAGCAGTACTTC.

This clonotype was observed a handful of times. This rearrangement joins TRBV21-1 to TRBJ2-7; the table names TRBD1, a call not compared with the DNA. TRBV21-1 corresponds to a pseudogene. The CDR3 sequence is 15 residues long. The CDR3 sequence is CASSKAGSPAYEQYF. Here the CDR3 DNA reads TGTGCCAGCAGCAAAGCTGGATCCCCTGCCTACGAGCAGTACTTC.

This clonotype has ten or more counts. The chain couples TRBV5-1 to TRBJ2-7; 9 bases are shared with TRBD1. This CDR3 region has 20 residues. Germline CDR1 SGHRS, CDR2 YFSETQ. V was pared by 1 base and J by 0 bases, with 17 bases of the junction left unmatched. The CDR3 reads CASSLITGGVWAQVSYEQYF. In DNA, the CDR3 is TGCGCCAGCAGCTTGATTACAGGGGGCGTGTGGGCACAAGTCTCCTACGAGCAGTACTTC.

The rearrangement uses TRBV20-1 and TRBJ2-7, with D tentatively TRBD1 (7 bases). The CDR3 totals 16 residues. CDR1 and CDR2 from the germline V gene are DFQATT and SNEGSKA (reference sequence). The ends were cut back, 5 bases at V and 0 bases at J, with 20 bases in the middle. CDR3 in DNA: TGCAGTGCTCCAGAAGCAGGGGGGCTCATCTCCTACGAGCAGTACTTC. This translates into CSAPEAGGLISYEQYF.

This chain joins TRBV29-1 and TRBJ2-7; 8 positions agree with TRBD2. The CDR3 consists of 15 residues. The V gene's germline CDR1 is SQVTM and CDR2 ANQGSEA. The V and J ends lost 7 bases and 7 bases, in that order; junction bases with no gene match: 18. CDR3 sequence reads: CSATSGRSTSREQYF. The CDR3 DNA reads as TGCAGCGCAACGAGCGGGAGAAGCACCTCGAGAGAGCAGTACTTC.

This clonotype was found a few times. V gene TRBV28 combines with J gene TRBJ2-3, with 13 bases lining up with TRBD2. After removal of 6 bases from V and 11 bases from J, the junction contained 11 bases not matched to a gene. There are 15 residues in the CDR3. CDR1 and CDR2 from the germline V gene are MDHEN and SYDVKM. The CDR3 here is CASSPGTSGAAEQYF. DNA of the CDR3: TGTGCCAGCAGCCCGGGGACTAGCGGGGCGGCGGAGCAGTATTTT.